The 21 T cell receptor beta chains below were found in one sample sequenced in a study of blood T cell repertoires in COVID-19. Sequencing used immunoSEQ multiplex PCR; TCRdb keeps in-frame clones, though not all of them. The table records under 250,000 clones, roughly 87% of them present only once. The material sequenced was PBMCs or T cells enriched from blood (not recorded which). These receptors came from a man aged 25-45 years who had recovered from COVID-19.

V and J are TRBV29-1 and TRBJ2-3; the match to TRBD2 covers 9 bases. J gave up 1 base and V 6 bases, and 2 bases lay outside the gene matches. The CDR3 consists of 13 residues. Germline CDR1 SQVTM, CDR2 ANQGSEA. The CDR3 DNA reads TGCAGCGTGACTAGCGGTCGCACAGATACGCAGTATTTT. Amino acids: CSVTSGRTDTQYF.

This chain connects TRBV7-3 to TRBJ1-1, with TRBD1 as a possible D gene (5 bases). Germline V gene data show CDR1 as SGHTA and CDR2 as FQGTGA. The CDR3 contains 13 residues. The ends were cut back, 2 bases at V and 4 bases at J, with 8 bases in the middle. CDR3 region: CASSLQGGTEAFF. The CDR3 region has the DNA TGTGCCAGCAGCTTACAGGGCGGCACTGAAGCTTTCTTT.

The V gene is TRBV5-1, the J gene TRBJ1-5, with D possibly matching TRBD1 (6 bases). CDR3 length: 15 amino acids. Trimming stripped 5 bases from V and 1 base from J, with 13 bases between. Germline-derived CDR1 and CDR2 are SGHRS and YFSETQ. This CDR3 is CASRSGVGSNQPQHF. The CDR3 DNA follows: TGCGCCAGCAGGTCAGGGGTGGGAAGCAATCAGCCCCAGCATTTT.

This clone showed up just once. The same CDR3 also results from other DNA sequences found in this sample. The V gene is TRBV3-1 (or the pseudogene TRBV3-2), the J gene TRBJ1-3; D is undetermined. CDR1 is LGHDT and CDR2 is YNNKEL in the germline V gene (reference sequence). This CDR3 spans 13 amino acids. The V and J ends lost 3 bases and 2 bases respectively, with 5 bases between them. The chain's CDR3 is CASSQAPGNTIYF. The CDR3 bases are TGTGCCAGCAGCCAGGCCCCTGGAAACACCATATATTTT.

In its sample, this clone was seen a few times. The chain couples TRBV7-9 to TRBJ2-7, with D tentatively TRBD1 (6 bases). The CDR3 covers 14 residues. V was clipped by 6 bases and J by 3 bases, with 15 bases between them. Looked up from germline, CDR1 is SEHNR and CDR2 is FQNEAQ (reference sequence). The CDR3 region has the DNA TGTGCCAGCAGTCGACAGGCCGGACTCTACGAGCAGTACTTC. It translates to CASSRQAGLYEQYF.

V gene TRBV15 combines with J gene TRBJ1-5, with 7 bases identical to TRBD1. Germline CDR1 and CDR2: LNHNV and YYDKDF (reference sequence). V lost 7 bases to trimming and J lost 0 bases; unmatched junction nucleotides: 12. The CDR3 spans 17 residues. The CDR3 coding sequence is TGTGCCACCAAGCGGGGGGCAGGGGGAAATAGCAATCAGCCCCAGCATTTT. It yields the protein CATKRGAGGNSNQPQHF.

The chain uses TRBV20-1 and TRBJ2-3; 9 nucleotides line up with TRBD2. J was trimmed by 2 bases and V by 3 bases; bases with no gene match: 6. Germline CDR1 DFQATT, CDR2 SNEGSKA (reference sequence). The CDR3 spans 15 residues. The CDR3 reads CSASRSSGVTDTQYF. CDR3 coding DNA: TGCAGTGCTAGTCGGTCTAGCGGGGTCACAGATACGCAGTATTTT.

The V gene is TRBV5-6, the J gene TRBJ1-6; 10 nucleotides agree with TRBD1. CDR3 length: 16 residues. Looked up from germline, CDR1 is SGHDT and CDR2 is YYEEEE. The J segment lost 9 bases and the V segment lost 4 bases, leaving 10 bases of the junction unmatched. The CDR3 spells CASSPPWDRGSSPLHF. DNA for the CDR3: TGTGCCAGCAGCCCGCCCTGGGACAGGGGATCTTCACCCCTCCACTTT.

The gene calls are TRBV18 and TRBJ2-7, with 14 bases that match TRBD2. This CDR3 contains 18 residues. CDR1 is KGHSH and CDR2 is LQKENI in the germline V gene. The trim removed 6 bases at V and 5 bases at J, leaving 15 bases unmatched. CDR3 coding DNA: TGTGCCAGCTCGCCGACCGGGACTAGCGGGGGTATCATCCACGAGCAGTACTTC. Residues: CASSPTGTSGGIIHEQYF.

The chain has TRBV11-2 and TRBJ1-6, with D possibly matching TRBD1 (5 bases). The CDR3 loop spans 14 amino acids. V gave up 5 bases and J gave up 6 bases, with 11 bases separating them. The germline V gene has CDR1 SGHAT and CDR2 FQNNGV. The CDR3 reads CASSLRDPNSPLHF. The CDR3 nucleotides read TGTGCCAGCAGCCTCAGGGATCCTAATTCACCCCTCCACTTT.

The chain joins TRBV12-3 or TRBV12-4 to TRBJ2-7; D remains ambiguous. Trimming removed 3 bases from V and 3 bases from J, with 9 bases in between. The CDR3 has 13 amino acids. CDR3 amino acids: CASSFDTLYEQYF. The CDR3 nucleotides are TGTGCCAGCAGTTTCGACACGCTCTACGAGCAGTACTTC.

The chain's CDR3 is CASSLERSRARYSSYEQYF. In nucleotides, the CDR3 is TGTGCCAGCAGCTTAGAAAGGTCGCGGGCAAGATACAGCTCCTACGAGCAGTACTTC. The chain couples TRBV7-6 to TRBJ2-7, with D perhaps TRBD2 (5 bases). The V end lost 1 base, the J end lost 0 bases, and 22 bases lay between the germline ends. The V gene's germline CDR1 is SGHVS and CDR2 FNYEAQ. The CDR3 is 19 amino acids.

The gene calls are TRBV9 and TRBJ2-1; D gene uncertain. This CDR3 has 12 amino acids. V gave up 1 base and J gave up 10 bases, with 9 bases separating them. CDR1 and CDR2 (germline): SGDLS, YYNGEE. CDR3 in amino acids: CASSVSNYEQFF. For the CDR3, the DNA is TGTGCCAGCAGCGTATCAAACTACGAGCAGTTCTTC.

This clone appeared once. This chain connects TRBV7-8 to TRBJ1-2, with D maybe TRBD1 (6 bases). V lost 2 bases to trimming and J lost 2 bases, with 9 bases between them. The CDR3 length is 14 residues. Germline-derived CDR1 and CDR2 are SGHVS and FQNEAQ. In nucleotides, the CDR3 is TGTGCCAGCAGCTTAAACACAGGGAACTATGGCTACACCTTC. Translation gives CASSLNTGNYGYTF.

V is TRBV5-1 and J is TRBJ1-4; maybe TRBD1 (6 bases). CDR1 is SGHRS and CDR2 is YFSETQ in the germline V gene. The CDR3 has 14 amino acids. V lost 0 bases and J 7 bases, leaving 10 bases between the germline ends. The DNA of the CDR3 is TGCGCCAGCAGCTTGGACAGGGAAGGTGAAAAACTGTTTTTT. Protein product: CASSLDREGEKLFF.

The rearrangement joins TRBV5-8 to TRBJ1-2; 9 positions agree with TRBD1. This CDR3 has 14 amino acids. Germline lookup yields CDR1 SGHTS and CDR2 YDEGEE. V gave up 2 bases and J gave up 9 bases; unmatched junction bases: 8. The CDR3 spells CASSLGTGIIRYTF. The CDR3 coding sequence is TGTGCCAGCAGCTTAGGGACAGGGATAATTCGCTACACCTTC.

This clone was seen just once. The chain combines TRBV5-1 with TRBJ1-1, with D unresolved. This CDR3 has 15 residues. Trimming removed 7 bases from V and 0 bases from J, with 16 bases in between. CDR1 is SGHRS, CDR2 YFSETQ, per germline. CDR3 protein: CASGFASGMNTEAFF. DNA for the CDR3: TGCGCCAGCGGGTTTGCAAGCGGTATGAACACTGAAGCTTTCTTT.

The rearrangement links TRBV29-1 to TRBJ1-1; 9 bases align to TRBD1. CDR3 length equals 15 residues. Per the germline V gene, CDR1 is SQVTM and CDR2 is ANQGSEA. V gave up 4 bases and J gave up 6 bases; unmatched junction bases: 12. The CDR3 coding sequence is TGCAGCGTTGTAAGTGGTTGGGACAGGGACCCTGAAGCTTTCTTT. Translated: CSVVSGWDRDPEAFF.

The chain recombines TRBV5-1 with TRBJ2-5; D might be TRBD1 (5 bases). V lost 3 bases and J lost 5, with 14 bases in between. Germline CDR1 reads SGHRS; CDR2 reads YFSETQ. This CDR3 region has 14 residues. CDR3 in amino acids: CASSSQGGTETQYF. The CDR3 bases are TGCGCCAGCAGCTCGCAGGGTGGCACGGAGACCCAGTACTTC.

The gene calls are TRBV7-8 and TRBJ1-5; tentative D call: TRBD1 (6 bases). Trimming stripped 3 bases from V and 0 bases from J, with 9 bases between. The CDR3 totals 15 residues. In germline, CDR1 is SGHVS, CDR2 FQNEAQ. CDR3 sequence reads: CASSFMDSSNQPQHF. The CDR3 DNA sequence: TGTGCCAGCAGCTTCATGGACAGTAGCAATCAGCCCCAGCATTTT.

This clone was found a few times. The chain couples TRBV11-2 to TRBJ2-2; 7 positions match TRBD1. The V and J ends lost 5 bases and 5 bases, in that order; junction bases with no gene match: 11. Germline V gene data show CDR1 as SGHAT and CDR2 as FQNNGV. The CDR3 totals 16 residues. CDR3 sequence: CASSTPTGVGTGELFF. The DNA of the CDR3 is TGTGCCAGCAGCACGCCCACAGGGGTGGGGACCGGGGAGCTGTTTTTT.